The 31 T cell receptor beta chains given below trace back to one sample, sequenced in a study of technical replicates of blood from several donors. The protocol was immunoSEQ multiplex PCR, while the TCRdb copy is restricted to in-frame clones and leaves out a portion. The data hold 75,000 to 95,000 clones, with roughly 94% observed a single time. Sequenced sample: T cells isolated from PBMCs. These receptors were taken from a human donor in good health.

V is TRBV10-3 and J is TRBJ1-4; 8 positions agree with TRBD1. The trim removed 4 bases at V and 7 bases at J, leaving 8 bases unmatched. The germline V gene has CDR1 ENHRY and CDR2 SYGVKD. The CDR3 totals 15 residues. DNA for the CDR3: TGTGCCATCAGTGCACAGGGGGATAGAAGTGAAAAACTGTTTTTT. It specifies CAISAQGDRSEKLFF.

The genes are TRBV19 and TRBJ2-3, with D maybe TRBD2 (6 bases). V gave up 5 bases and J gave up 8 bases, with 20 bases separating them. Germline CDR1 and CDR2: LNHDA and SQIVND (reference sequence). This CDR3 comprises 15 residues. CDR3 sequence (DNA): TGTGCCAGTAGTCCCCGAATGCGGGAAGATGTTACGCAGTATTTT. This encodes CASSPRMREDVTQYF.

This chain uses TRBV15 with TRBJ2-4; no reliable D call. V lost 0 bases, J lost 15 bases, and 15 bases lay in between. Germline V gives CDR1 LNHNV, CDR2 YYDKDF (reference sequence). The CDR3 contains 13 residues. CDR3 DNA: TGTGCCACCAGCAGAGACCATGGCAGAAGTGCGTACTTC. Encoded protein: CATSRDHGRSAYF. The full variable domain, with the rest looked up from reference TRBV15 and TRBJ2-4, is DAMVIQNPRYQVTQFGKPVTLSCSQTLNHNVMYWYQQKSSQAPKLLFHYYDKDFNNEADTPDNFQSRRPNTSFCFLDIRSPGLGDTAMYLCATSRDHGRSAYFGAGTRLSVL.

The gene calls are TRBV19 and TRBJ2-7; 7 positions match TRBD1. The CDR3 has 13 residues. The germline gives CDR1 LNHDA, CDR2 SQIVND (reference sequence). The ends lost 6 bases at V and 4 bases at J; junction bases unmatched: 6. The DNA of the CDR3 is TGTGCCAGTAGCTGGGACAGACGATACGAGCAGTACTTC. It specifies CASSWDRRYEQYF. Together with reference TRBV19 and TRBJ2-7, the CDR3 gives the full variable domain: DGGITQSPKYLFRKEGQNVTLSCEQNLNHDAMYWYRQDPGQGLRLIYYSQIVNDFQKGDIAEGYSVSREKKESFPLTVTSAQKNPTAFYLCASSWDRRYEQYFGPGTRLTVT.

The chain has TRBV7-6 and TRBJ2-7; 8 bases match TRBD2. After removal of 5 bases from V and 6 bases from J, the junction contained 9 bases not matched to a gene. Germline assignment: CDR1 SGHVS and CDR2 FNYEAQ. The CDR3 has 14 residues. The DNA for the CDR3 is TGTGCCAGCAGCGAGGGGACTAGTATCTTCGAGCAGTACTTC. Translation: CASSEGTSIFEQYF.

The V gene is TRBV27, the J gene TRBJ2-7; 7 bases are a match to TRBD2. V lost 4 bases to trimming and J lost 3 bases; unmatched junction nucleotides: 9. Per germline, CDR1 MNHEY and CDR2 SMNVEV (reference sequence). This CDR3 is 15 amino acids long. The CDR3 sequence is CASSSGLGGFYEQYF. DNA of the CDR3: TGTGCCAGCAGTTCCGGACTAGGCGGATTCTACGAGCAGTACTTC.

This clone is a singleton in its sample. The rearrangement uses TRBV5-1 and TRBJ2-5, with D possibly matching TRBD1 (7 bases). CDR3 length equals 14 residues. V lost 4 bases to trimming and J lost 3 bases, with 13 bases between them. CDR1 is SGHRS and CDR2 is YFSETQ in the germline V gene. CDR3 sequence reads: CASSRGDSKETQYF. For the CDR3, the DNA is TGCGCCAGCAGCAGGGGGGACAGTAAAGAGACCCAGTACTTC.

This clone has only one observation. This sequence joins TRBV6-1 and TRBJ2-5, with 11 bases lining up with TRBD2. CDR3 length equals 15 residues. Germline values: CDR1 MNHNS, CDR2 SASEGT. After removal of 7 bases from V and 4 bases from J, the junction contained 8 bases not matched to a gene. This CDR3 is CASTLSGRVVETQYF. The CDR3 DNA reads as TGTGCCAGCACTCTTAGCGGGAGGGTGGTAGAGACCCAGTACTTC.

This clone was counted only a few times. The chain is built from TRBV19 and TRBJ1-1, with D unclear. Looked up from germline, CDR1 is LNHDA and CDR2 is SQIVND (reference sequence). The CDR3 extends over 13 amino acids. V lost 5 bases to trimming and J lost 7 bases, with 14 bases between them. The CDR3 protein is CASSPWATDEAFF. The CDR3 nucleotides read TGTGCCAGTAGTCCGTGGGCCACAGATGAAGCTTTCTTT.

The chain has TRBV14 and TRBJ2-1; TRBD2 matches 9 bases. In germline, CDR1 is SGHDN, CDR2 FVKESK. Unmatched junction bases numbered 5, after V lost 0 bases and J lost 8 bases. The CDR3 loop spans 15 amino acids. The CDR3: CASSQEREGRDEQFF. The CDR3, as DNA: TGTGCCAGCAGCCAAGAGCGGGAGGGCCGTGATGAGCAGTTCTTC.

This chain connects TRBV4-2 to TRBJ2-1; tentative D call: TRBD1 (6 bases). This CDR3 contains 17 residues. The germline CDR1 and CDR2 sequences are LGHNA and YNFKEQ. V lost 4 bases and J lost 9, with 25 bases in between. CDR3: CASSPVGIQGRQVEQFF. The CDR3 nucleotides read TGTGCCAGCAGCCCTGTGGGGATTCAGGGGCGTCAGGTTGAGCAGTTCTTC.

This clone was seen only once. The rearrangement joins TRBV5-4 to TRBJ1-4; D is uncertain. The CDR3 contains 17 residues. Between the trimmed V and J ends, which lost 4 bases and 0 bases, there was a span of 16 bases. From germline, CDR1 is SGHNT and CDR2 YYREEE (reference sequence). DNA for the CDR3: TGTGCCAGCAGCCCAATGGGAGGGCCTGCAACTAATGAAAAACTGTTTTTT. It yields the protein CASSPMGGPATNEKLFF.

This chain joins TRBV16 and TRBJ2-5, with 8 bases fitting TRBD2. Germline lookup yields CDR1 KGHSY and CDR2 FQNENV. This CDR3 region has 15 residues. V shed 0 bases, J shed 2 bases, and the junction held 2 bases outside the gene matches. The CDR3 sequence: CASSQSSGAQETQYF. Here the CDR3 DNA reads TGTGCCAGCAGCCAATCTAGCGGGGCACAAGAGACCCAGTACTTC.

In its sample, this clone was seen once. The V gene is TRBV4-1, the J gene TRBJ1-1; 7 bases fit TRBD1. The trim removed 10 bases at V and 4 bases at J, leaving 21 bases unmatched. This CDR3 is built from 17 residues. The germline CDR1 and CDR2 sequences are MGHRA and YSYEKL. The CDR3 loop reads CAITKDRISEGGTEAFF. CDR3 DNA sequence: TGCGCCATCACAAAGGACAGGATCAGCGAGGGGGGCACTGAAGCTTTCTTT.

A single count supports this clone. The V and J genes are TRBV29-1 and TRBJ1-2, with 7 bases matching TRBD1. The CDR3 length is 13 residues. Trimming took 7 bases from V and 6 from J; bases not matched to a gene: 11. Germline V gives CDR1 SQVTM, CDR2 ANQGSEA. The DNA for the CDR3 is TGCAGCGCATCGGACAGGACTAGCGATGGCTACACCTTC. Protein product: CSASDRTSDGYTF.

This clone was recorded only once. The chain carries TRBV7-6 and TRBJ2-1; D may be TRBD2 (5 bases). CDR3 length: 11 amino acids. Looked up from germline, CDR1 is SGHVS and CDR2 is FNYEAQ. The germline V and J ends were trimmed by 8 bases and 3 bases, with 5 bases remaining between them. CDR3 in amino acids: CASRGYNEQFF. The CDR3 DNA sequence: TGTGCCAGCCGGGGCTACAATGAGCAGTTCTTC. Filled out from reference TRBV7-6 and TRBJ2-1, the complete variable domain reads GAGVSQSPRYKVTKRGQDVALRCDPISGHVSLYWYRQALGQGPEFLTYFNYEAQQDKSGLPNDRFSAERPEGSISTLTIQRTEQRDSAMYRCASRGYNEQFFGPGTRLTVL.

This clone was picked up one time. The chain combines TRBV7-9 with TRBJ2-6; D perhaps matches TRBD2 (6 bases). This CDR3 contains 15 residues. CDR1 SEHNR and CDR2 FQNEAQ come from the germline V gene (reference sequence). V was clipped by 2 bases and J by 12 bases, with 17 bases between them. The CDR3 sequence is CASSLKVRDSGVLTF. Here the CDR3 DNA reads TGTGCCAGCAGCTTAAAGGTTAGGGACTCTGGCGTCCTGACTTTC.

The chain joins TRBV29-1 to TRBJ2-5, with 8 bases aligning to TRBD1. The trim removed 3 bases at V and 4 bases at J, leaving 10 bases unmatched. Germline V CDR1 and CDR2: SQVTM, ANQGSEA. The CDR3 totals 15 residues. The CDR3 sequence is CSVERTGLVGETQYF. DNA for the CDR3: TGCAGCGTTGAGCGGACAGGGCTGGTCGGAGAGACCCAGTACTTC.

This clone appeared once. The genes are TRBV14 and TRBJ2-1; 8 bases fit TRBD2. J lost 8 bases, V lost 5 bases, and 5 bases had no gene match. Per germline, CDR1 SGHDN and CDR2 FVKESK. This CDR3 has 13 amino acids. The CDR3 DNA reads TGTGCCAGCAGCAACAGACTAGCGTATGAGCAGTTCTTC. Translating gives CASSNRLAYEQFF.

This clone appeared a single time. J is TRBJ2-1 and V is TRBV9, with a tentative D call TRBD2 (7 bases). V was trimmed by 4 bases and J by 5 bases, leaving 10 bases between them. This CDR3 is 13 amino acids long. CDR1 and CDR2 from the germline V gene are SGDLS and YYNGEE. The CDR3 coding sequence is TGTGCCAGCAGCCGGGGGGCGAACAATGAGCAGTTCTTC. Protein sequence: CASSRGANNEQFF.

This clone occurred once. The chain couples TRBV4-2 to TRBJ2-7; possibly TRBD1 for D (6 bases). The germline gives CDR1 LGHNA, CDR2 YNFKEQ. The CDR3 extends over 12 amino acids. V shed 3 bases and J shed 7 bases, with 10 bases lying between them. The CDR3 sequence: CASSQGAEEQYF. The CDR3 coding sequence is TGTGCCAGCAGCCAGGGGGCCGAAGAGCAGTACTTC.

This chain uses TRBV13 with TRBJ2-1; unclear D gene. Germline CDR1 PRHDT, CDR2 FYEKMQ (reference sequence). V lost 6 bases and J lost 6, with 15 bases in between. The CDR3 extends over 14 amino acids. The CDR3 DNA reads as TGTGCCAGCAGACGACTCCTTTACACCAATGAGCAGTTCTTC. Encoded protein: CASRRLLYTNEQFF. The whole variable domain, remainder taken from reference TRBV13 and TRBJ2-1, is AAGVIQSPRHLIKEKRETATLKCYPIPRHDTVYWYQQGPGQDPQFLISFYEKMQSDKGSIPDRFSAQQFSDYHSELNMSSLELGDSALYFCASRRLLYTNEQFFGPGTRLTVL.

The rearrangement links TRBV19 to TRBJ1-2; 7 bases match TRBD1. The germline V gene has CDR1 LNHDA and CDR2 SQIVND (reference sequence). Germline trimming cut 3 bases from V and 6 bases from J; bases unmatched to any gene: 4. The CDR3 sequence is 13 residues long. The CDR3 spells CASSIRGQNGYTF. CDR3 sequence (DNA): TGTGCCAGTAGTATTCGGGGACAGAATGGCTACACCTTC.

The chain has TRBV5-6 and TRBJ2-5; D might be TRBD1 (6 bases). Germline V gene sequence: CDR1 SGHDT, CDR2 YYEEEE. V was trimmed by 3 bases and J by 7 bases, leaving 7 bases between them. The CDR3 sequence is 11 residues long. Here the CDR3 reads CASSSRGTQYF. The CDR3 DNA reads TGTGCCAGCAGCTCCAGGGGGACCCAGTACTTC.

V gene TRBV19 combines with J gene TRBJ2-7; 11 bases align to TRBD1. CDR3 length: 16 residues. The V gene's germline CDR1 is LNHDA and CDR2 SQIVND (reference sequence). V was pared by 3 bases and J by 0 bases, with 4 bases of the junction left unmatched. CDR3 nucleotides: TGTGCCAGTAGTATGGACAGGGGGCTAGACTCCTACGAGCAGTACTTC. This encodes CASSMDRGLDSYEQYF. Full variable domain (rest looked up from reference TRBV19 and TRBJ2-7): DGGITQSPKYLFRKEGQNVTLSCEQNLNHDAMYWYRQDPGQGLRLIYYSQIVNDFQKGDIAEGYSVSREKKESFPLTVTSAQKNPTAFYLCASSMDRGLDSYEQYFGPGTRLTVT.

This sequence joins TRBV18 and TRBJ2-3; TRBD1 agrees at 10 bases. The V segment lost 3 bases and the J segment 5 bases; nucleotides outside the gene matches: 5. This CDR3 has 15 amino acids. Germline V CDR1 and CDR2: KGHSH, LQKENI. In DNA, the CDR3 is TGTGCCAGCTCACCGACAGGGGGCGACGGAGATACGCAGTATTTT. It yields the protein CASSPTGGDGDTQYF.

The J gene is TRBJ1-4, the V gene TRBV7-8, with D perhaps matching TRBD1 (6 bases). The CDR3 has 14 amino acids. The germline CDR1 and CDR2 sequences are SGHVS and FQNEAQ. With 3 bases removed from V and 7 bases from J, the gap between germline ends came to 12 bases. In nucleotides, the CDR3 is TGTGCCAGCAGCTTCAGGGGCGCGAGTGAAAAACTGTTTTTT. As protein: CASSFRGASEKLFF.

The chain combines TRBV7-2 with TRBJ2-5; D is perhaps TRBD2 (6 bases). V lost 3 bases and J 6 bases, leaving 17 bases between the germline ends. Germline loops: CDR1 SGHTA, CDR2 FQGNSA. The CDR3 covers 15 residues. In DNA form, the CDR3 reads TGTGCCAGCAGCTTTGGAGGGAATCGGGTACAGACCCAGTACTTC. As protein: CASSFGGNRVQTQYF.

The chain employs TRBV4-1 and TRBJ2-7; the match to TRBD1 covers 7 bases. The CDR3 loop spans 14 amino acids. Germline V gene lookup returns CDR1 MGHRA and CDR2 YSYEKL. V lost 1 base, J lost 3 bases, and 3 bases stayed unmatched. The CDR3 sequence: CASSQAGQHYEQYF. In DNA form, the CDR3 reads TGCGCCAGCAGCCAAGCGGGACAGCACTACGAGCAGTACTTC.

The chain is built from TRBV5-6 and TRBJ2-7; TRBD2 is a possible D gene (6 bases). Trimming removed 6 bases at V and 6 bases at J, with 16 bases between. The germline V gene encodes CDR1 SGHDT and CDR2 YYEEEE. This CDR3 has 13 amino acids. The CDR3 DNA reads TGTGCCAGCAACGACCTAGGAGGGGTCGAGCAGTACTTC. Translating gives CASNDLGGVEQYF.

The chain couples TRBV2 to TRBJ2-7; D remains ambiguous. This CDR3 has 11 amino acids. Germline V gene data show CDR1 as SNHLY and CDR2 as FYNNEI. The V and J ends lost 3 bases and 6 bases respectively, with 6 bases between them. The CDR3 region has the DNA TGTGCCAGCAGTGAGGAGAGCGAGCAGTACTTC. Translated, it gives CASSEESEQYF.